This TCR beta chain was sequenced in a study of blood T cells in healthy people across ages. Then a second PCR, running roughly 7 to 11 cycles, was carried out with a sample-barcoded 5' primer and a J-beta primer mix. All cDNA molecules were each tagged by a template-switch adaptor with 12 random nucleotides. TCRdb ran MiXCR on the 5' RACE reads and lists one entry per CDR3 protein. The sample consists of some 920,000 distinct CDR3 sequences, roughly 51% of them appearing once. With V trimmed by 0 bases and J by 9 bases, 8 bases remained unmatched. CDR3 length: 15 residues. Germline V gene lookup returns CDR1 SNHLY and CDR2 FYNNEI.

The chain recombines TRBV2 with TRBJ2-1; 7 bases align to TRBD2. What was sequenced was blood. This TCR came from a woman aged 55-69 years in good health. The CDR3 protein is CASSEAGGIAAEQFF. CDR3 coding DNA: TGTGCCAGCAGTGAAGCGGGGGGGATCGCGGCTGAGCAGTTCTTC.